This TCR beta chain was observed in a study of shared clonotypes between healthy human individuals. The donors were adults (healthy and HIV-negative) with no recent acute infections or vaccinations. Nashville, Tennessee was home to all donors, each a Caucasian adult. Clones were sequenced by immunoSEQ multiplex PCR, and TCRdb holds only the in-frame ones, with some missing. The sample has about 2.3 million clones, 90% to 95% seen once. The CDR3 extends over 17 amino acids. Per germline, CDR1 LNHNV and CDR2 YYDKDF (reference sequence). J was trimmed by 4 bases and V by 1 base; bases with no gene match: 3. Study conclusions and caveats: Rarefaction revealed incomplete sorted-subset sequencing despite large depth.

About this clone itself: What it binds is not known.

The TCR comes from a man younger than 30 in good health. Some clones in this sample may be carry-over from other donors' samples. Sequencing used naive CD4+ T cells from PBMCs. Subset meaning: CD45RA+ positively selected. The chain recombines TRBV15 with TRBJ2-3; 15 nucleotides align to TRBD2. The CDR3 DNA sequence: TGTGCCACCAGCAGAGGGACTAGCGGGAGGGCCGCAGATACGCAGTATTTT. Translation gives CATSRGTSGRAADTQYF.